Following are 23 T cell receptor beta chains from one sample sequenced in a study of T cell responses to AZD1222 COVID-19 vaccine (dated by TCRdb to the early 2020s). The sample's time point label, decoded: baseline before first vaccination. The library was obtained by the immunoSEQ multiplex PCR assay. The immuneACCESS repertoire file appears here via TCRdb, limited to in-frame rearrangements. These files lack a portion of the clones; in checked studies, under half of the deficit traces to unresolved V genes, and the cause of the others is not known. In this sample the table shows about 180,000 clones, 90% of which occur a single time. Of the sample, approximately 2.8% falls within the top ten clones. Sequenced material: peripheral blood, taken on day 0 of AZD1222 vaccination. The receptor set was obtained from an adult in good health.

This chain uses TRBV5-1 with TRBJ1-6; D gene uncertain. This CDR3 has 22 residues. V lost 4 bases to trimming and J lost 1 base, with 30 bases between them. Per germline, CDR1 SGHRS and CDR2 YFSETQ. The CDR3 sequence: CASSHLGTTVDGPQSYNSPLHF. CDR3 sequence (DNA): TGCGCCAGCAGCCATCTTGGAACAACTGTAGACGGGCCGCAGTCCTATAATTCACCCCTCCACTTT.

The V and J genes are TRBV6-9 and TRBJ2-3, with TRBD1 as a possible D gene (5 bases). Germline V gene lookup returns CDR1 MNHGY and CDR2 SVAAGI. The CDR3 loop spans 15 amino acids. V was trimmed by 6 bases and J by 4 bases, leaving 17 bases between them. The CDR3 coding sequence is TGTGCCAGCAGGGGGCACCGCAGTCCCGCAGATACGCAGTATTTT. Its protein is CASRGHRSPADTQYF.

In DNA, the CDR3 is TGTGCCAGCCCTAGGGGTACCGGGGAGCTGTTTTTT. Translation: CASPRGTGELFF. The chain has TRBV2 and TRBJ2-2; a weak D match, TRBD1 (5 bases). The V end was cut by 8 bases, the J end by 5 bases, with 9 bases between. CDR3 length: 12 residues. Per germline, CDR1 SNHLY and CDR2 FYNNEI.

The CDR3 sequence is CASTPVGGYEQYF. The CDR3 region has the DNA TGTGCCAGCACCCCCGTGGGGGGCTACGAGCAGTACTTC. This sequence joins TRBV5-6 and TRBJ2-7; the D gene is possibly TRBD2 (6 bases). This CDR3 comprises 13 residues. Germline V gene lookup returns CDR1 SGHDT and CDR2 YYEEEE. Trimming shortened V by 6 bases and J by 3 bases, and 13 bases separated the two germline ends.

This chain connects TRBV6-1 to TRBJ1-2; tentative D call: TRBD1 (5 bases). This CDR3 region has 14 residues. CDR1 and CDR2 from the germline V gene are MNHNS and SASEGT. Trimming took off 1 base at V and 4 bases at J, with 10 bases between the two ends. Here the CDR3 DNA reads TGTGCCAGCAGTGAAGTTGGGGCTCTCTATGGCTACACCTTC. Protein product: CASSEVGALYGYTF.

A few counts support this clone. J is TRBJ2-2 and V is TRBV6-4; either TRBD1 or TRBD2 may supply D (6 bases each). The CDR3 runs 14 residues. V was cut by 3 bases and J by 3 bases, with 8 bases left in between. In germline, CDR1 is MRHNA, CDR2 SNTAGT. The CDR3, as DNA: TGTGCCAGCAGTGAAAGGGGGGACACCGGGGAGCTGTTTTTT. It translates to CASSERGDTGELFF.

This clone was seen once. The chain combines TRBV19 with TRBJ1-1, with unresolved D. Germline CDR1 LNHDA, CDR2 SQIVND (reference sequence). The CDR3 extends over 14 amino acids. Between the trimmed V and J ends, which lost 6 bases and 5 bases, there was a span of 16 bases. The CDR3 here is CASRVDPLGTEAFF. CDR3 nucleotides: TGTGCCAGTAGAGTGGACCCCTTGGGAACTGAAGCTTTCTTT.

V gene TRBV19 combines with J gene TRBJ2-7; D tentatively fits TRBD1 or TRBD2 (5 bases each). Germline V gene data show CDR1 as LNHDA and CDR2 as SQIVND (reference sequence). This CDR3 is 13 amino acids long. Trimming took 3 bases from V and 5 from J, leaving 11 bases between them. CDR3 bases: TGTGCCAGTAGTATGATGGGGGTGGACGAGCAGTACTTC. This gives the protein CASSMMGVDEQYF.

The chain uses TRBV19 and TRBJ1-2; D is perhaps TRBD1 (5 bases). With 10 bases removed from V and 8 bases from J, the gap between germline ends came to 26 bases. The CDR3 runs 15 residues. Germline V gives CDR1 LNHDA, CDR2 SQIVND (reference sequence). CDR3 in DNA: TGTGCCACCGCTATTGAGGGGACCTATCTCGGGGGCTACACCTTC. Translated, it gives CATAIEGTYLGGYTF.

This chain links TRBV6-5 with TRBJ2-7, with D perhaps matching TRBD1 or TRBD2 (5 bases each). This CDR3 has 12 residues. V gave up 10 bases and J gave up 0 bases, with 10 bases separating them. Germline loops: CDR1 MNHEY, CDR2 SVGAGI. CDR3 amino acids: CATRDVSYEQYF. For the CDR3, the DNA is TGTGCCACCCGGGACGTCTCCTACGAGCAGTACTTC.

The rearrangement links TRBV6-2 or TRBV6-3 to TRBJ1-2; no firm D call. V lost 2 bases and J lost 4, with 11 bases in between. The CDR3 totals 14 residues. Per the germline V gene, CDR1 is MNHEY and CDR2 is SVGEGT. CDR3 in amino acids: CASSYPSGSYGYTF. The CDR3 DNA reads as TGTGCCAGCAGTTACCCATCGGGGAGCTATGGCTACACCTTC.

The chain recombines TRBV6-5 with TRBJ2-3; 10 bases line up with TRBD1. This CDR3 has 15 residues. Germline V gene data show CDR1 as MNHEY and CDR2 as SVGAGI. Trimming took 6 bases from V and 0 from J; bases not matched to a gene: 3. CDR3 sequence: CASSGDRGSTDTQYF. The CDR3 nucleotides read TGTGCCAGCAGCGGGGACAGGGGAAGCACAGATACGCAGTATTTT.

The CDR3 is CASGTSGAHEQYF. CDR3 nucleotide sequence: TGTGCCTCCGGGACTAGCGGGGCCCACGAGCAGTACTTC. The rearrangement joins TRBV10-3 to TRBJ2-7, with TRBD2 matching 13 bases. CDR1 is ENHRY and CDR2 is SYGVKD in the germline V gene. The CDR3 contains 13 residues. With 11 bases clipped from V and 5 bases from J, the junction kept 6 bases outside the gene matches.

The rearrangement uses TRBV18 and TRBJ2-7; 9 bases fit TRBD1. Germline CDR1 is KGHSH and CDR2 is LQKENI. Unmatched junction bases numbered 6, after V lost 5 bases and J lost 1 base. CDR3 length: 15 residues. Here the CDR3 reads CASSTGGTGSYEQYF. In DNA form, the CDR3 reads TGTGCCAGCTCAACGGGTGGGACAGGGTCCTACGAGCAGTACTTC.

J is TRBJ1-4 and V is TRBV23-1; no firm D call. TRBV23-1 is reported as an ORF; its role is uncertain. The V end was cut by 9 bases, the J end by 0 bases, with 20 bases between. This CDR3 is 17 amino acids long. The CDR3 nucleotides are TGCGCCAGAGCCGACGGACTCGTAGAGACAACTAATGAAAAACTGTTTTTT. Residues: CARADGLVETTNEKLFF.

The chain couples TRBV4-2 to TRBJ1-1, with 8 nucleotides matching TRBD1. In germline, CDR1 is LGHNA, CDR2 YNFKEQ. V shed 2 bases, J shed 0 bases, and the junction held 11 bases outside the gene matches. The CDR3 totals 18 residues. The CDR3 DNA reads as TGTGCCAGCAGCCAATACTACCGGGACAGGACCATGAACACTGAAGCTTTCTTT. This codes for CASSQYYRDRTMNTEAFF.

The gene calls are TRBV7-9 and TRBJ1-2; D not certain. Trimming stripped 1 base from V and 6 bases from J, with 15 bases between. The length of the CDR3 is 15 residues. In germline, CDR1 is SEHNR, CDR2 FQNEAQ (reference sequence). CDR3 nucleotides: TGTGCCAGCAGCTTAGACTCGAGGCAGTTCCATGGCTACACCTTC. Translated: CASSLDSRQFHGYTF.

The V and J genes are TRBV16 and TRBJ1-3, with 7 bases fitting TRBD1. Germline V gives CDR1 KGHSY, CDR2 FQNENV. This CDR3 is built from 15 residues. The J segment lost 7 bases and the V segment lost 7 bases, leaving 13 bases of the junction unmatched. The CDR3 region has the DNA TGTGCCAGCACCCCAGGCACAGGGGCCGGGAACACCATATATTTT. Protein: CASTPGTGAGNTIYF.

The chain has TRBV27 and TRBJ1-5; D is ambiguous. Deletions cut 5 bases from V and 11 bases from J, with 16 bases between. Germline CDR1 MNHEY, CDR2 SMNVEV (reference sequence). The CDR3 has 13 amino acids. Here the CDR3 DNA reads TGTGCCAGCAGTCCCGCGACCGGTCGGGCCCAGCATTTT. Its protein is CASSPATGRAQHF.

This clone was observed a handful of times. The rearrangement uses TRBV19 and TRBJ1-4; tentative D call: TRBD1 (5 bases). V shed 7 bases and J shed 2 bases, with 14 bases lying between them. Germline V gene sequence: CDR1 LNHDA, CDR2 SQIVND (reference sequence). This CDR3 comprises 15 residues. As DNA, the CDR3 is TGTGCCAGTACCCCAGGGACGGCGACTAATGAAAAACTGTTTTTT. Amino acids: CASTPGTATNEKLFF.

The V and J genes are TRBV9 and TRBJ2-1; D remains ambiguous. The V gene's germline CDR1 is SGDLS and CDR2 YYNGEE. V was clipped by 2 bases and J by 9 bases, with 6 bases between them. This CDR3 is built from 11 residues. CDR3 sequence: CASSVGSEQFF. In nucleotides, the CDR3 is TGTGCCAGCAGCGTGGGAAGTGAGCAGTTCTTC. Drawing the rest from reference TRBV9 and TRBJ2-1, the complete variable domain is DSGVTQTPKHLITATGQRVTLRCSPRSGDLSVYWYQQSLDQGLQFLIQYYNGEERAKGNILERFSAQQFPDLHSELNLSSLELGDSALYFCASSVGSEQFFGPGTRLTVL.

The table lists this clone with a few counts. This chain uses TRBV14 with TRBJ2-7, with 7 bases matching TRBD1. CDR3 size: 14 residues. The V and J ends lost 2 bases and 5 bases, in that order; junction bases with no gene match: 6. The V gene's germline CDR1 is SGHDN and CDR2 FVKESK. The CDR3 loop reads CASSQIQGSNEQYF. The CDR3 DNA follows: TGTGCCAGCAGCCAAATACAGGGGAGCAACGAGCAGTACTTC.

The chain carries TRBV27 and TRBJ1-6; D uncertain. The CDR3 length is 15 residues. Germline CDR1 is MNHEY and CDR2 is SMNVEV (reference sequence). With 3 bases removed from V and 5 bases from J, the gap between germline ends came to 11 bases. The CDR3 DNA sequence: TGTGCCAGCAGTTTCCAGACTGATGATAATTCACCCCTCCACTTT. Its protein product is CASSFQTDDNSPLHF.